The next 5 T cell receptor beta chains were all read from a single sample in a study of blood T cell repertoires in COVID-19. Data came from immunoSEQ multiplex PCR; TCRdb stores just in-frame clones and leaves some out. Of about 160,000 clones detected, approximately 95% appear once; the ten largest clones hold less than 2%. The sample taken for sequencing was peripheral blood. These receptors were collected from an older woman with COVID-19, enrolled during active disease.

This chain connects TRBV7-2 to TRBJ1-3, with TRBD1 identical over 11 bases. Per germline, CDR1 SGHTA and CDR2 FQGNSA. This CDR3 region has 16 residues. V trimming: 7 bases; J trimming: 2 bases; junction bases outside the gene matches: 7. This chain's CDR3 is CASTRTGGSAGNTIYF. In nucleotides, the CDR3 is TGTGCCAGCACTCGGACAGGGGGCAGCGCTGGAAACACCATATATTTT. Together with reference TRBV7-2 and TRBJ1-3, the CDR3 gives the full variable domain: GAGVSQSPSNKVTEKGKDVELRCDPISGHTALYWYRQSLGQGLEFLIYFQGNSAPDKSGLPSDRFSAERTGGSVSTLTIQRTQQEDSAVYLCASTRTGGSAGNTIYFGEGSWLTVV.

The CDR3 sequence: CASSDGTGGNSPLHF. DNA for the CDR3: TGTGCCAGCAGCGACGGGACAGGCGGTAATTCACCCCTCCACTTT. V is TRBV5-4 and J is TRBJ1-6, with 8 bases lining up with TRBD1. V lost 4 bases to trimming and J lost 6 bases; unmatched junction nucleotides: 6. CDR1 is SGHNT, CDR2 YYREEE, per germline (reference sequence). The CDR3 length is 15 residues.

The V call is TRBV4-3, the J call TRBJ2-7, with TRBD2 identical over 7 bases. The germline V gene encodes CDR1 LGHNA and CDR2 YSLEER. This CDR3 comprises 13 residues. V lost 0 bases, J lost 7 bases, and 3 bases stayed unmatched. CDR3 DNA: TGCGCCAGCAGCCAAGAGAACGGGGGGGAGCAGTACTTC. It codes for CASSQENGGEQYF.

The CDR3 spells CALRPGKETEAFF. The CDR3 DNA is TGTGCCTTAAGGCCCGGGAAGGAGACTGAAGCTTTCTTT. The gene calls are TRBV10-3 and TRBJ1-1; no clear D. Trimming removed 11 bases at V and 5 bases at J, with 18 bases between. CDR1 and CDR2 from the germline V gene are ENHRY and SYGVKD. This CDR3 is 13 amino acids long.

The V and J genes are TRBV7-2 and TRBJ2-1, with D unclear. The V gene lost 5 bases and the J gene lost 5 bases, with 13 bases spanning the gap. CDR1 is SGHTA, CDR2 FQGNSA, per germline. The CDR3 totals 14 residues. CDR3 in DNA: TGTGCCAGCAGCGTCCGGGTAGGTCACAATGAGCAGTTCTTC. Protein: CASSVRVGHNEQFF.